Listed here are 14 T cell receptor beta chains from one sample, sequenced in a study of CD8 T cells in Susac syndrome. Random hexamers primed reverse transcription of roughly 0.5 to 1 ug RNA. TCRdb analysed the immunoSEQ multiplex PCR reads with MiXCR anew, one entry per CDR3 protein. The sample lists more than 200,000 distinct CDR3 sequences, about 95% occurring once. Sample: CD4+ T cells from PBMCs. Receptor source: a human donor with Susac syndrome.

The V call is TRBV20-1, the J call TRBJ2-7; D might be TRBD1 or TRBD2, each matching 6 bases. In germline, CDR1 is DFQATT, CDR2 SNEGSKA (reference sequence). V dropped 2 bases and J dropped 7 bases, with 12 bases sitting between them. There are 12 residues in the CDR3. CDR3 bases: TGCAGTGCTAGAAGGGGGGCGAGGGAGCAGTACTTC. This codes for CSARRGAREQYF.

The J gene is TRBJ2-5, the V gene TRBV3-1; 8 positions match TRBD1. The V segment lost 8 bases and the J segment 1 base; nucleotides outside the gene matches: 3. The germline V gene encodes CDR1 LGHDT and CDR2 YNNKEL (reference sequence). The CDR3 extends over 13 amino acids. The CDR3 DNA is TGTGCCAGCCTCGGACAGGGCCAAGAGACCCAGTACTTC. Its translation: CASLGQGQETQYF.

The chain combines TRBV7-9 with TRBJ2-7; no clear D gene. Trimming took 5 bases from V and 3 from J, leaving 11 bases between them. The CDR3 is 13 residues long. The germline gives CDR1 SEHNR, CDR2 FQNEAQ (reference sequence). Here the CDR3 DNA reads TGTGCCAGCAGCGGTAGGCGTTTCTACGAGCAGTACTTC. This encodes CASSGRRFYEQYF.

The CDR3 DNA reads as TGTGCCAGCAGTTTGACAGGGGTGGAGACCCAGTACTTC. It specifies CASSLTGVETQYF. V is TRBV6-1 and J is TRBJ2-5; 8 bases are shared with TRBD1. CDR3 length: 13 amino acids. J gave up 5 bases and V 5 bases, and 4 bases lay outside the gene matches. Germline V lookup: CDR1 MNHNS, CDR2 SASEGT.

The chain combines TRBV19 with TRBJ1-1; D gene uncertain. Trimming took 7 bases from V and 1 from J, leaving 4 bases between them. The CDR3 loop spans 11 amino acids. Germline values: CDR1 LNHDA, CDR2 SQIVND (reference sequence). DNA for the CDR3: TGTGCCAGTAACAGGAACACTGAAGCTTTCTTT. Its protein is CASNRNTEAFF.

This clonotype has only one observation. The chain couples TRBV6-2 or TRBV6-3 to TRBJ2-5, with D possibly called TRBD1 or TRBD2 (6 bases each). V was clipped by 7 bases and J by 9 bases, with 12 bases between them. There are 11 residues in the CDR3. Per germline, CDR1 MNHEY and CDR2 SVGEGT. The CDR3 DNA reads as TGTGCCAGCAACGACGGGGGCCCCCAGTACTTC. Its translation is CASNDGGPQYF.

This clonotype was seen a single time. CDR3: CASSLRWGDEQFF. As DNA, the CDR3 is TGTGCCAGCAGTCTCCGGTGGGGGGATGAGCAGTTCTTC. The chain has TRBV11-1 and TRBJ2-1; weak D call: TRBD2 (6 bases). Looked up from germline, CDR1 is SGHAT and CDR2 is FQDESV (reference sequence). This CDR3 has 13 amino acids. V gave up 6 bases and J gave up 8 bases, with 14 bases separating them.

CDR3 nucleotide sequence: TGCGCCAGCAGCTTCCAAAGCGGGGAGAAACCAGATACGCAGTATTTT. It translates to CASSFQSGEKPDTQYF. This sequence joins TRBV5-1 and TRBJ2-3; TRBD2 matches at 7 bases. Germline assignment: CDR1 SGHRS and CDR2 YFSETQ. The ends lost 2 bases at V and 4 bases at J; junction bases unmatched: 10. The CDR3 has 16 residues.

The chain joins TRBV14 to TRBJ1-2; unclear D gene. The V gene's germline CDR1 is SGHDN and CDR2 FVKESK. The CDR3 totals 15 residues. V was clipped by 0 bases and J by 8 bases, with 16 bases between them. This CDR3 reads CASSQDAFPLLGYTF. CDR3 nucleotide sequence: TGTGCCAGCAGCCAAGATGCGTTTCCCCTGCTCGGCTACACCTTC.

The chain recombines TRBV27 with TRBJ2-5; TRBD2 matches 7 bases. The germline V gene has CDR1 MNHEY and CDR2 SMNVEV (reference sequence). This CDR3 is 15 amino acids long. V lost 5 bases to trimming and J lost 4 bases; unmatched junction nucleotides: 10. CDR3 nucleotides: TGTGCCAGCAGTCAAACTAGCGCGGGTGGAGAGACCCAGTACTTC. Translated, it gives CASSQTSAGGETQYF.

The chain uses TRBV6-2 or TRBV6-3 and TRBJ2-7; D could derive from TRBD1 or TRBD2 (5 bases each). CDR1 and CDR2 from the germline V gene are MNHEY and SVGEGT. V was trimmed by 5 bases and J by 2 bases, leaving 25 bases between them. The CDR3 covers 18 residues. The CDR3 region is CASSPARGGWRLTYEQYF. In DNA, the CDR3 is TGTGCCAGCAGTCCCGCTCGGGGCGGGTGGCGGCTAACCTACGAGCAGTACTTC.

CDR3 sequence reads: CASRPPERGAQYF. In DNA, the CDR3 is TGTGCCAGCAGGCCTCCCGAGAGAGGGGCCCAGTACTTC. This chain joins TRBV6-2 or TRBV6-3 and TRBJ2-5; D assignment may be TRBD1 or TRBD2 (5 bases each). Germline V lookup: CDR1 MNHEY, CDR2 SVGEGT. The CDR3 has 13 amino acids. Trimming took 6 bases from V and 9 from J, leaving 17 bases between them.

The rearrangement joins TRBV7-8 to TRBJ1-1; D is uncertain. From germline, CDR1 is SGHVS and CDR2 FQNEAQ. V gave up 5 bases and J gave up 3 bases, with 16 bases separating them. CDR3 length: 15 amino acids. CDR3 in amino acids: CASSRVWEQDTEAFF. The CDR3 region has the DNA TGTGCCAGCAGCCGCGTTTGGGAGCAGGACACTGAAGCTTTCTTT.

The rearrangement uses TRBV3-1 and TRBJ2-6; 7 bases fit TRBD1. Germline V gene sequence: CDR1 LGHDT, CDR2 YNNKEL (reference sequence). J was trimmed by 0 bases and V by 4 bases; bases with no gene match: 9. CDR3 length: 18 residues. The chain's CDR3 is CASSRPGTANSGANVLTF. The CDR3 DNA follows: TGTGCCAGCAGCCGCCCCGGGACAGCTAACTCTGGGGCCAACGTCCTGACTTTC.